The 10 T cell receptor beta chains below come from one sample, sequenced in a study of naive and memory T cell subsets. TCR cDNA received a 3' ligated oligonucleotide that carried a UMI. Amplification of ligated cDNA took four PCR rounds with SP2 and nested alpha and beta constant primers. MiXCR was run by TCRdb on the 5' RACE reads, yielding one entry per CDR3 protein. This sample has 50,000 to 60,000 distinct CDR3 sequences, with 7.6% found just once. The receptors stem from a female donor in good health.

This clonotype occurred many times. The V call is TRBV6-6, the J call TRBJ1-4; D possibly corresponds to TRBD1 (6 bases). This CDR3 has 17 amino acids. V was clipped by 0 bases and J by 2 bases, with 13 bases between them. Germline V gene sequence: CDR1 MNHNY, CDR2 SVGAGI (reference sequence). CDR3 residues: CASSYSRDRSTNEKLFF. The CDR3 DNA reads TGTGCCAGCAGTTACTCTAGAGACAGGTCTACTAATGAAAAACTGTTTTTT.

The CDR3 DNA is TGTGCCAGCAGCCTTGAAGGGGGGGCGGCAGATACGCAGTATTTT. Translated, it gives CASSLEGGAADTQYF. The chain recombines TRBV2 with TRBJ2-3, with TRBD2 as a possible D gene (7 bases). The CDR3 is made up of 15 amino acids. From germline, CDR1 is SNHLY and CDR2 FYNNEI. Trimming cost V 6 bases and J 4 bases, with 17 bases left between them.

This clonotype was seen at least ten times. The CDR3 loop reads CASSLWEAPYGYTF. As DNA, the CDR3 is TGTGCCAGCAGCTTGTGGGAAGCCCCCTATGGCTACACCTTC. This chain joins TRBV5-6 and TRBJ1-2; D is unclear. Per germline, CDR1 SGHDT and CDR2 YYEEEE. The V end lost 1 base, the J end lost 4 bases, and 11 bases lay between the germline ends. The CDR3 has 14 amino acids.

The chain joins TRBV7-2 to TRBJ2-5; 8 bases are shared with TRBD2. CDR1 is SGHTA, CDR2 FQGNSA, per germline. This CDR3 region has 17 residues. Unmatched junction bases numbered 15, after V lost 7 bases and J lost 2 bases. This CDR3 is CASNIPRAGGTQETQYF. In nucleotides, the CDR3 is TGTGCCAGCAACATTCCCCGCGCGGGGGGCACTCAAGAGACCCAGTACTTC.

This clonotype came up a few times. The J gene is TRBJ2-2, the V gene TRBV5-5; D gene ambiguous. The CDR3 extends over 16 amino acids. CDR1 SGHKS and CDR2 YYEKEE come from the germline V gene (reference sequence). Trimming left V 3 bases short and J 1 base short, with 13 bases between. The CDR3 reads CASSSAGGRNTGELFF. The DNA of the CDR3 is TGTGCCAGCAGCTCCGCCGGTGGACGGAACACCGGGGAGCTGTTTTTT.

This clonotype has at least ten counts. V gene TRBV20-1 combines with J gene TRBJ2-3; D may be TRBD2 (7 bases). The CDR3 extends over 14 amino acids. The V end was cut by 6 bases, the J end by 2 bases, with 15 bases between. Looked up from germline, CDR1 is DFQATT and CDR2 is SNEGSKA (reference sequence). The CDR3 nucleotides are TGCAGTGCCATGCGGGGGCCAAACACAGATACGCAGTATTTT. Translated: CSAMRGPNTDTQYF.

This clonotype was recorded at least ten times. In DNA, the CDR3 is TGTGCCAGCAGCGAGGGGGGGACGGTCTACGAGCAGTACTTC. Protein product: CASSEGGTVYEQYF. The V gene is TRBV9, the J gene TRBJ2-7; a possible D gene is TRBD2 (7 bases). The CDR3 has 14 amino acids. V gave up 3 bases and J gave up 3 bases, with 13 bases separating them. Germline CDR1 and CDR2: SGDLS and YYNGEE.

This clonotype was counted at least ten times. The chain combines TRBV27 with TRBJ1-5, with D unresolved. V shed 3 bases and J shed 7 bases, with 16 bases lying between them. The CDR3 runs 15 residues. Per germline, CDR1 MNHEY and CDR2 SMNVEV (reference sequence). The CDR3 sequence: CASSFSRHPGQPQHF. In nucleotides, the CDR3 is TGTGCCAGCAGTTTTTCCCGACATCCGGGCCAGCCCCAGCATTTT.

The V and J genes are TRBV12-3 or TRBV12-4 and TRBJ1-4; no clear D. Between the trimmed V and J ends, which lost 5 bases and 12 bases, there was a span of 10 bases. The CDR3 is 11 residues long. CDR3 DNA: TGTGCCAGCAGTCAAGGGTCCCAACTGTTTTTT. Translated, it gives CASSQGSQLFF.

The V and J genes are TRBV29-1 and TRBJ1-1; 7 bases are shared with TRBD1. The germline V gene encodes CDR1 SQVTM and CDR2 ANQGSEA. The CDR3 contains 13 residues. V was clipped by 6 bases and J by 9 bases; unmatched bases: 13. This CDR3 reads CSVTPGQRGKAFF. In DNA, the CDR3 is TGCAGCGTCACCCCGGGACAGCGGGGGAAAGCTTTCTTT.